This TCR beta chain came from a study of cytomegalovirus exposure and HLA in healthy donors. Study-wide results and limits: Rarity characterized most TCR sequences, yet some public TCRs appeared in many donors.

Researchers ran the PCR with 60 Vbeta and 13 Jbeta primers. Profiling relied on immunoSEQ multiplex PCR, and the TCRdb table lists in-frame clones only, not all of them. The ten top clones account for about 2.3%, within a sample of roughly 53,000 clones. Comments on this clone: The antigen is not known.

The TCR comes from a female donor in good health and CMV-seronegative. The sequencing input was PBMCs.

The CDR3: CASSPRTSGRAGIGELFF. CDR3 nucleotides: TGTGCCAGCTCACCACGGACTAGCGGGAGGGCCGGCATCGGGGAGCTGTTTTTT. The chain has TRBV18 and TRBJ2-2; 15 nucleotides match TRBD2. The CDR3 length is 18 residues. Germline V gene sequence: CDR1 KGHSH, CDR2 LQKENI. Germline trimming cut 1 base from V and 7 bases from J; bases unmatched to any gene: 7. Filled out from reference TRBV18 and TRBJ2-2, the complete variable domain reads NAGVMQNPRHLVRRRGQEARLRCSPMKGHSHVYWYRQLPEEGLKFMVYLQKENIIDESGMPKERFSAEFPKEGPSILRIQQVVRGDSAAYFCASSPRTSGRAGIGELFFGEGSRLTVL.